These T cell receptor beta chains were read from a single sample in a study of shared clonotypes between healthy human individuals. Libraries were prepared by immunoSEQ multiplex PCR; TCRdb keeps only in-frame clonotypes and omits some of them. The table lists fewer than 850,000 clones, around 96% of them singletons. The sample consisted of naive CD8+ T cells sorted from blood. These receptors came from a young man in good health. The CDR3 runs from the conserved cysteine through the conserved F or W. Each record gives: J gene, D gene, V gene, clone size, CDR3 protein, CDR3 DNA. The D gene is left open where the match is weak. Rows give clone size only sometimes, using once, few, many, or a class for an expanded clone.

TRBJ1-4 - TRBV10-1 - CASRIVVLEKMFF TGCGCCAGCAGAATAGTTGTCCTCGAGAAGATGTTTTTT
TRBJ2-1 - TRBV10-2 - CASLERGEQFF TGCGCCAGCTTGGAGCGTGGTGAGCAGTTCTTC
TRBJ2-2 - TRBV27 - CASANPDWGGTGELFF TGTGCCAGCGCGAACCCAGACTGGGGTGGCACCGGGGAGCTGTTTTTT
TRBJ2-7 - TRBV27 - CASSFAGSGLSSYEQYF TGTGCCAGCAGTTTCGCAGGGTCGGGCTTGAGCTCCTACGAGCAGTACTTC
TRBJ2-7 - TRBV30 - CAWSRGLYEQYF TGTGCCTGGTCCCGTGGTCTCTACGAGCAGTACTTC
TRBJ2-3 - TRBV9 - CASSVLSSTDTQYF TGTGCCAGCAGCGTATTGAGCAGCACAGATACGCAGTATTTT
TRBJ1-2 TRBD1 TRBV9 - CASSTGQGIGGYTF TGTGCCAGCAGCACGGGACAGGGGATCGGTGGCTACACCTTC
TRBJ2-7 TRBD1 TRBV27 - CASTRTGGFYEQYF TGTGCCAGCACTCGGACAGGGGGCTTCTACGAGCAGTACTTC
TRBJ2-7 - TRBV9 - CASSRAPAAEQYF TGTGCCAGCAGCCGGGCCCCCGCTGCAGAGCAGTACTTC
TRBJ2-5 TRBD1 TRBV5-4 - CASSFWPGTGQETQYF TGTGCCAGCAGCTTTTGGCCCGGGACAGGCCAAGAGACCCAGTACTTC
TRBJ2-3 TRBD2 TRBV5-1 - CASSPGLAGTLNTQYF TGCGCCAGCAGCCCGGGACTAGCGGGAACACTAAATACGCAGTATTTT
TRBJ1-2 - TRBV5-6 - CASSTPRMDYGYTF TGTGCCAGCAGCACTCCGAGGATGGACTATGGCTACACCTTC
TRBJ2-1 TRBD2 TRBV5-5 - CASSPRGGSNEQFF TGTGCCAGCAGCCCCCGGGGCGGGAGTAATGAGCAGTTCTTC
TRBJ2-1 - TRBV18 - CASSPGWEAHDEQFF TGTGCCAGCTCACCTGGTTGGGAGGCCCACGATGAGCAGTTCTTC
TRBJ2-7 TRBD2 TRBV6-1 - CASTSGLAGGGEQYF TGTGCCAGCACCTCGGGGCTAGCGGGAGGTGGCGAGCAGTACTTC
TRBJ2-2 - TRBV12-5 - CASGLVGPGLAGELFF TGTGCTAGTGGTTTGGTTGGCCCAGGCTTGGCCGGGGAGCTGTTTTTT
TRBJ2-7 TRBD1 TRBV7-9 - CASSPRQGYEQYF TGTGCCAGCAGCCCCAGACAGGGTTACGAGCAGTACTTC
TRBJ2-7 - TRBV5-6 - CASSLGVRSYEQYF TGTGCCAGCAGCTTGGGGGTCCGGTCATACGAGCAGTACTTC
TRBJ2-7 - TRBV7-8 - CASSFNQGGFREQYF TGTGCCAGCAGCTTTAATCAGGGAGGTTTTCGCGAGCAGTACTTC
TRBJ2-7 TRBD2 TRBV5-4 - CASCQAGGPCEQYF TGTGCCAGCTGCCAAGCGGGAGGGCCGTGCGAGCAGTACTTC
TRBJ2-1 - TRBV5-1 - CASSPEAGNEQFF TGCGCCAGCAGCCCGGAGGCAGGGAATGAGCAGTTCTTC
TRBJ2-7 TRBD2 TRBV29-1 - CSTTSGSSYEQYF TGCAGCACGACTAGCGGGAGCTCCTACGAGCAGTACTTC
TRBJ2-7 - TRBV25-1 - CASSELENYEQYF TGTGCCAGCAGTGAATTAGAGAACTACGAGCAGTACTTC
TRBJ2-1 - TRBV9 - CASGDSRYNEQFF TGTGCCAGCGGGGATAGCCGATACAATGAGCAGTTCTTC
TRBJ1-4 - TRBV9 - CASSASGVVGEKLFF TGTGCCAGCAGCGCATCAGGGGTTGTAGGAGAAAAACTGTTTTTT
TRBJ2-7 - TRBV6-1 - CASSVRRDEQYF TGTGCCAGCAGTGTAAGGCGAGACGAGCAGTACTTC
TRBJ2-7 TRBD1 TRBV4-1 once CASSQTGDYEQYF TGCGCCAGCAGCCAAACAGGGGACTACGAGCAGTACTTC
TRBJ2-7 TRBD2 TRBV7-2 - CASSFSGSYEQYF TGTGCCAGCAGCTTCAGCGGGAGCTACGAGCAGTACTTC
TRBJ1-3 - TRBV9 - CASSVEAGAGNTIYF TGTGCCAGCAGCGTAGAAGCGGGGGCTGGAAACACCATATATTTT
TRBJ1-5 TRBD1 TRBV28 - CASSSLDRSMSNQPQHF TGTGCCAGCAGTTCTTTGGACAGGTCTATGAGCAATCAGCCCCAGCATTTT
TRBJ1-5 - TRBV27 - CASSLSSYQPQHF TGTGCCAGCAGTTTATCGAGTTATCAGCCCCAGCATTTT
TRBJ2-1 - TRBV29-1 - CSTGGNSYNEQFF TGCAGCACCGGGGGTAATTCCTACAATGAGCAGTTCTTC
TRBJ2-7 TRBD2 TRBV5-1 - CASSPAKLAESSYEQYF TGCGCCAGCAGTCCCGCAAAACTAGCGGAGTCCTCCTACGAGCAGTACTTC
TRBJ2-1 - TRBV29-1 - CSVRRPNLNEQFF TGCAGCGTCCGGCGCCCAAACCTCAATGAGCAGTTCTTC
TRBJ2-1 TRBD2 TRBV4-2 - CASSQESSGRASEQFF TGTGCCAGCAGCCAAGAATCTAGCGGGAGGGCCAGTGAGCAGTTCTTC
TRBJ1-2 TRBD1 TRBV27 - CASSTGQWGYGYTF TGTGCCAGCAGTACGGGACAGTGGGGGTATGGCTACACCTTC
TRBJ2-1 - TRBV13 - CASSVTASRNNEQFF TGTGCCAGCAGCGTAACAGCCTCCCGAAACAATGAGCAGTTCTTC